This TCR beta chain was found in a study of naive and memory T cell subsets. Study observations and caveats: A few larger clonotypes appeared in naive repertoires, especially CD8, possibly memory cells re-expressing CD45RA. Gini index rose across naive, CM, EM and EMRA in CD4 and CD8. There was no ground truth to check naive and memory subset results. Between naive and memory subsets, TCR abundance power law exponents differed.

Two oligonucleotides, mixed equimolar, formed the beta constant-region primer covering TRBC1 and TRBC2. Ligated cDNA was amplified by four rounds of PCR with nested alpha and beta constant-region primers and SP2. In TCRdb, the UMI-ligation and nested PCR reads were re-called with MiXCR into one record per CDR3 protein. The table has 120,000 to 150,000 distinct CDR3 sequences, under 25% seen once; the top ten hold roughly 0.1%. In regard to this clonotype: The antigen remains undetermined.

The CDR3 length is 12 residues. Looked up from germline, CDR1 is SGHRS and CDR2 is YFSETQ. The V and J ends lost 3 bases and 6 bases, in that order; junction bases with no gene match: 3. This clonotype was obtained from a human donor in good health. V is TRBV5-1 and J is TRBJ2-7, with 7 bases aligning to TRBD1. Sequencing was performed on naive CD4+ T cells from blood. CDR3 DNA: TGCGCCAGCAGCTCGGGGACAGCCGAGCAGTACTTC. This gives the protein CASSSGTAEQYF. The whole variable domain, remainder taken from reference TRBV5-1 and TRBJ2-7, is KAGVTQTPRYLIKTRGQQVTLSCSPISGHRSVSWYQQTPGQGLQFLFEYFSETQRNKGNFPGRFSGRQFSNSRSEMNVSTLELGDSALYLCASSSGTAEQYFGPGTRLTVT.